The 6 T cell receptor beta chains reported below all come from one sample, sequenced in a study of blood T cells in healthy people across ages. Combining a sample-barcoded 5' primer with a J-beta primer mix, a second PCR ran for about 6 to 12 cycles. MiXCR, applied by TCRdb to the 5' RACE reads, yields one record per CDR3 protein. This repertoire shows some 920,000 distinct CDR3 sequences, roughly 51% found once; its top ten account for 20% to 25%. The sequenced sample consisted of blood. The receptor source for this set is an older woman in good health.

The J gene is TRBJ2-7, the V gene TRBV28; tentatively, D is TRBD1 (5 bases). In germline, CDR1 is MDHEN, CDR2 SYDVKM. Deletions cut 6 bases from V and 3 bases from J, with 18 bases between. There are 15 residues in the CDR3. CDR3 sequence reads: CASSSFWTDNYEQYF. For the CDR3, the DNA is TGTGCCAGCAGCTCCTTTTGGACGGACAACTACGAGCAGTACTTC.

V usage is TRBV10-1 and J usage is TRBJ2-3; D possibly corresponds to TRBD1 (5 bases). CDR3 length: 12 residues. Germline values: CDR1 WNHNN, CDR2 SYGVQD (reference sequence). V was cut by 6 bases and J by 7 bases, with 11 bases left in between. CDR3 sequence (DNA): TGCGCCAGCAGCGCAGGGTCTAATACGCAGTATTTT. It is translated as CASSAGSNTQYF.

The chain uses TRBV4-1 and TRBJ2-7, with D perhaps TRBD2 (6 bases). Trimming removed 1 base at V and 3 bases at J, with 10 bases between. The CDR3 is 14 residues long. Germline-derived CDR1 and CDR2 are MGHRA and YSYEKL. The CDR3 reads CASSQVMRDYEQYF. As DNA, the CDR3 is TGCGCCAGCAGCCAAGTGATGCGGGACTACGAGCAGTACTTC.

This clonotype was counted only a few times. The rearrangement links TRBV4-1 to TRBJ2-1, with TRBD2 matching 11 bases. This CDR3 is built from 18 residues. The V segment lost 1 base and the J segment 6 bases; nucleotides outside the gene matches: 11. In germline, CDR1 is MGHRA, CDR2 YSYEKL. The CDR3 coding sequence is TGCGCCAGCAGCCAAGTTGGGGCTGCTAGCGGGAGGATCAATGAGCAGTTCTTC. Amino acid sequence: CASSQVGAASGRINEQFF.

This clonotype appeared a single time. The chain has TRBV15 and TRBJ2-7, with 7 bases identical to TRBD2. CDR1 is LNHNV and CDR2 is YYDKDF in the germline V gene (reference sequence). V was clipped by 0 bases and J by 3 bases; unmatched bases: 8. This CDR3 is built from 16 residues. CDR3 nucleotides: TGTGCCACCAGCAGAGAGGCGGGAGCCTCGAACTACGAGCAGTACTTC. Residues: CATSREAGASNYEQYF.

This clonotype has ten or more counts. The rearrangement joins TRBV12-3 or TRBV12-4 to TRBJ2-1; no definite D call. Trimming removed 5 bases from V and 10 bases from J, with 12 bases in between. This CDR3 has 12 amino acids. CDR3: CASSPTANEQFF. The CDR3, as DNA: TGTGCCAGCAGTCCTACAGCTAACGAGCAGTTCTTC.